This is a list of T cell receptor beta chains from one sample in a study of T and B cells in COVID-19 patients. TCRdb re-derived calls from the multiplex PCR reads in MiXCR, one entry per CDR3 protein. The table includes around 20,000 distinct CDR3 sequences, 25% to 30% detected once. What was sequenced was blood. All receptors derive from a human donor who had recovered from COVID-19. Each CDR3 is given with its conserved first and last residue. D genes are given only for firm matches. Part of the rows lack a size; the others show once, few, many or a class for expanded clones.

J gene	V gene	clone size	D gene	CDR3 DNA	CDR3 protein
TRBJ2-3	TRBV18	medium-sized	TRBD1	TGTGCCAGCTCAGTTGACAGGGATGGCACAGATACGCAGTATTTT	CASSVDRDGTDTQYF
TRBJ2-3	TRBV6-1	few	NA	TGTGCCAGCAGTGGACAGGTTGGGACAGATACGCAGTATTTT	CASSGQVGTDTQYF
TRBJ2-5	TRBV7-9	NA	NA	TGTGCCAGCAGCTTTTCGGGGCTGGGGGAGACCCAGTACTTC	CASSFSGLGETQYF
TRBJ2-7	TRBV30	few	TRBD1	TGTGCCTGGAGTCGTGACAGGGGCTACGAGCAGTACTTC	CAWSRDRGYEQYF
TRBJ2-7	TRBV19	NA	TRBD2	TGTGCCAGTACCCCGGCGGGGGGTTTGAACAAGCAGTACTTC	CASTPAGGLNKQYF
TRBJ1-6	TRBV19	many	NA	TGTGCCAGTAGTCCGGGGAACACCTATAATTCACCCCTCCACTTT	CASSPGNTYNSPLHF
TRBJ2-7	TRBV6-1	NA	NA	TGTGCCAACGGGACTGGATTTTTTGAGCAGTACTTC	CANGTGFFEQYF
TRBJ2-1	TRBV27	few	NA	TGTGCCAGCAGGATCATTCACTCAGCGGGTAACTACAATGAGCAGTTCTTC	CASRIIHSAGNYNEQFF
TRBJ1-1	TRBV29-1	NA	NA	TGCAGCGTTGAGGACCGTCGTCGGACGGTGAACACTGAAGCTTTCTTT	CSVEDRRRTVNTEAFF
TRBJ2-2	TRBV27	medium-sized	NA	TGTGCCAGCAGTTTATTTAACACCGGGGAGCTGTTTTTT	CASSLFNTGELFF
TRBJ1-5	TRBV10-2	once	TRBD1	TGCGCCAGCCGCAGGGGGGATGGCAATCAGCCCCAGCATTTT	CASRRGDGNQPQHF
TRBJ2-7	TRBV7-9	once	NA	TGTGCCAGCAGCTTACCGGGACTTACGTCCTACGAGCAGTACTTC	CASSLPGLTSYEQYF
TRBJ2-3	TRBV6-5	NA	TRBD2	TGTGCCAGCCGCCTTAGCGGGAGAATTAGCACAGATACGCAGTATTTT	CASRLSGRISTDTQYF
TRBJ2-5	TRBV6-1	NA	TRBD1	TGTGCCAGCAGTGACCTAGGACAGGGTCTAGAGACCCAGTACTTC	CASSDLGQGLETQYF
TRBJ2-2	TRBV29-1	medium-sized	TRBD2	TGCAGCGTGACAGGACTAGCGGGACACACCGGGGAGCTGTTTTTT	CSVTGLAGHTGELFF
TRBJ2-3	TRBV30	medium-sized	NA	TGTGCCTGGAGTGTAAGAGATCCCACAGATACGCAGTATTTT	CAWSVRDPTDTQYF
TRBJ2-3	TRBV7-9	NA	NA	TGTGCCAGCAGCCGAGGGGTAGATACGCAGTATTTT	CASSRGVDTQYF
TRBJ2-7	TRBV19	NA	TRBD2	TGTGCCAGTAGTATGGGCGGGAGGGCCTCCTACGAGCAGTACTTC	CASSMGGRASYEQYF
TRBJ2-7	TRBV11-1	medium-sized	NA	TGTGCCAGCAGCGCCACCGGGGCAGGCGGCTACGAGCAGTACTTC	CASSATGAGGYEQYF
TRBJ1-4	TRBV5-6	few	NA	TGTGCCAGCAGCGCCGCGGGGGGGACTGAAAAACTGTTTTTT	CASSAAGGTEKLFF
TRBJ2-5	TRBV5-1	NA	NA	TGCGCCAGCAGCTTACAGGCCCAAGAGACCCAGTACTTC	CASSLQAQETQYF
TRBJ1-2	TRBV18	NA	NA	TGTGCCAGCTCACCACTGGCAGCTGGCTATGGCTACACCTTC	CASSPLAAGYGYTF
TRBJ1-5	TRBV7-2	NA	NA	TGTGCCAGCAGCTTAGCTTCGCATAGCAATCAGCCCCAGCATTTT	CASSLASHSNQPQHF
TRBJ1-2	TRBV6-5	few	NA	TGTGCCAGCAGAGGCAGGATAAGAGCTAACTATGGCTACACCTTC	CASRGRIRANYGYTF
TRBJ1-5	TRBV6-5	few	TRBD1	TGTGCCAGCCGAAGGACAGGGATTAGCAATCAGCCCCAGCATTTT	CASRRTGISNQPQHF
TRBJ2-7	TRBV27	many	TRBD2	TGTGCCAGCAGTTACGGGACTAGCGTGTTCCAGGAGCAGTACTTC	CASSYGTSVFQEQYF
TRBJ1-1	TRBV19	NA	NA	TGTGCCAGTAGTATGCAGATTTTGAACACTGAAGCTTTCTTT	CASSMQILNTEAFF
TRBJ1-1	TRBV12-3/TRBV12-4	few	TRBD1	TGTGCCAGCAGTCCCCGACAGGGAGGTGAAGCTTTCTTT	CASSPRQGGEAFF
TRBJ1-4	TRBV5-5	NA	TRBD1	TGTGCCAGCAGCTTGTCCAGGGGGGCAACTAATGAAAAACTGTTTTTT	CASSLSRGATNEKLFF
TRBJ2-3	TRBV5-6	many	NA	TGTGCCAGCAGCTTGCTTGGACAGAGAAGGGCTACCTCTAGCACAGATACGCAGTATTTT	CASSLLGQRRATSSTDTQYF
TRBJ2-3	TRBV19	medium-sized	NA	TGTGCCAGTAGTATCGGGTGGGACGATATCAGCACAGATACGCAGTATTTT	CASSIGWDDISTDTQYF
TRBJ2-5	TRBV30	NA	TRBD2	TGTGCCTGGAACCTTTCTAATCGCGGGGGGGAGACCCAGTACTTC	CAWNLSNRGGETQYF
TRBJ2-1	TRBV5-1	NA	NA	TGCGCCAGCAGCTCAGGGTACGTCGCCATCAATGAGCAGTTCTTC	CASSSGYVAINEQFF
TRBJ2-6	TRBV30	NA	TRBD2	TGTGCCTGGAGCGCGCCCCCTCCTAGCGGGGGGTCGCCCAGATCTGGGGCCAACGTCCTGACTTTC	CAWSAPPPSGGSPRSGANVLTF
TRBJ1-4	TRBV7-9	few	TRBD1	TGTGCCAGCAGTAGGGACAGGGAAAATGAAAAACTGTTTTTT	CASSRDRENEKLFF
TRBJ2-3	TRBV29-1	medium-sized	TRBD2	TGCAGCGTTGAAGAGACTAGCGGGTACTTCACAGATACGCAGTATTTT	CSVEETSGYFTDTQYF
TRBJ2-2	TRBV19	medium-sized	TRBD2	TGTGCCAGTAGTGGAACTAGCGGGATCACCGGGGAGCTGTTTTTT	CASSGTSGITGELFF